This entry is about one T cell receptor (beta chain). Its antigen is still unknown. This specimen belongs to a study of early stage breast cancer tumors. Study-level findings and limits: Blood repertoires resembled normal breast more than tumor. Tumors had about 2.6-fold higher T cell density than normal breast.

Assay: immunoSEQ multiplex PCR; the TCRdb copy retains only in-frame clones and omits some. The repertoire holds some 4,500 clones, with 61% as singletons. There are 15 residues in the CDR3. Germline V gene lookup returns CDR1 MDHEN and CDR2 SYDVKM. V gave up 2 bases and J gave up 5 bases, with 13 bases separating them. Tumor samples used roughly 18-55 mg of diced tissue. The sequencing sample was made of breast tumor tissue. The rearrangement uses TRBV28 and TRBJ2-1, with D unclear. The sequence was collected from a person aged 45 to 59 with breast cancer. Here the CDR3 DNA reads TGTGCCAGCAGTTTAGTAGTCACGTACGACAATGAGCAGTTCTTC. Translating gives CASSLVVTYDNEQFF.